This T cell receptor beta chain was sequenced for a study of shared clonotypes between healthy human individuals. V lost 3 bases to trimming and J lost 2 bases, with 9 bases between them. The CDR3 totals 14 residues. Per germline, CDR1 KGHSH and CDR2 LQKENI. Unsorted samples relied on about 86 million PBMCs, which served as the source of genomic DNA. Unsorted PBMC replicate PCRs drew on 300 ng DNA, representing about 30,000 T cell genomes. The table came from immunoSEQ multiplex PCR; TCRdb's copy has only in-frame clones and leaves some out. The sample holds fewer than 600,000 clones, around 77% seen once.

This receptor was taken from a woman in her forties in good health. Some clones in this sample may be carry-over from other donors' samples. The chain is built from TRBV18 and TRBJ2-3; D ambiguous. Sequencing was done on a sample of PBMCs. Here the CDR3 reads CASSPTRDTDTQYF. The DNA for the CDR3 is TGTGCCAGCTCACCGACAAGGGACACAGATACGCAGTATTTT.